The clone carrying this T cell receptor beta chain occurred many times. Time point given: patch test 2, 6 weeks after DPC sensitization. The treatment denotes: therapeutic diphenylcyclopropenone sensitization with weekly scalp DPC. This sample was included in a study of human T cells and chemical hapten exposure. The ends were cut back, 3 bases at V and 2 bases at J, with 8 bases in the middle. This CDR3 region has 13 residues. One entry per CDR3 protein, called by TCRdb with MiXCR from the RACE reads. This repertoire shows about 100,000 distinct CDR3 sequences, over 9.5% found once; its top ten account for 3% to 4%.

The chain recombines TRBV12-3 or TRBV12-4 with TRBJ2-7; D is uncertain. The TCR originated in a woman aged 40 to 50 with alopecia areata. Some clones in this sample may be carry-over from other donors' samples. The sample consisted of whole blood, taken in connection with sensitization to the hapten diphenylcyclopropenone (DPC). CDR3 loop: CASSLGSPYEQYF. The CDR3 DNA follows: TGTGCCAGCAGTTTGGGCAGCCCCTACGAGCAGTACTTC.